These 2 T cell receptor beta chains came from one sample sequenced in a study of blood T cell repertoires in COVID-19. Measured with immunoSEQ multiplex PCR; TCRdb has only the in-frame clones, and not every one. The sample lists roughly 250,000 clones, around 90% occurring once. The sequencing sample was made of peripheral blood. The receptor source for this set is a man aged 60-69 years who had recovered from COVID-19.

This sequence joins TRBV6-4 and TRBJ2-6, with TRBD2 as a possible D gene (6 bases). CDR3 length: 15 amino acids. With 7 bases removed from V and 1 base from J, the gap between germline ends came to 11 bases. Looked up from germline, CDR1 is MRHNA and CDR2 is SNTAGT. The CDR3 here is CASTDGGSGANVLTF. CDR3 DNA sequence: TGTGCCAGCACGGACGGAGGGTCTGGGGCCAACGTCCTGACTTTC.

This clone showed up just once. The chain recombines TRBV27 with TRBJ1-4; TRBD1 matches 7 bases. Trimming cost V 10 bases and J 7 bases; bases outside gene matches: 9. CDR1 MNHEY and CDR2 SMNVEV come from the germline V gene (reference sequence). This CDR3 is 13 amino acids long. The DNA for the CDR3 is TGTGCCACCTCGACAGGGAATATTGAAAAACTGTTTTTT. Protein product: CATSTGNIEKLFF.